These T cell receptor beta chains were read from a single sample in a study of blood T cell repertoires in COVID-19. Some clones are missing from TCRdb's copy, which holds only in-frame ones; the method was immunoSEQ multiplex PCR. The sample consists of 250,000 to 300,000 clones, 87% of them appearing once. The specimen sequenced was peripheral blood. The receptor set was obtained from a woman aged 40 to 55 who had recovered from COVID-19. Both conserved end residues are part of each CDR3. The D gene is left open where the match is weak. Clone size is stated in some rows and not others, as once, few, many or a class when expanded.

size: NA; J: TRBJ1-2; D: NA; V: TRBV4-2; DNA: TGTGCCAGCAGCCAAGCACGGGGGGGCCCAGAGACTAACTATGGCTACACCTTC; CDR3: CASSQARGGPETNYGYTF
size: NA; J: TRBJ2-3; D: TRBD1; V: TRBV9; DNA: TGTGCCAGCAGCGTAGCGTCGGCAGGGGGAAGAGATACGCAGTATTTT; CDR3: CASSVASAGGRDTQYF
size: NA; J: TRBJ2-3; D: NA; V: TRBV12-3/TRBV12-4; DNA: TGTGCCAGCAGTCCTTATACAGATACGCAGTATTTT; CDR3: CASSPYTDTQYF
size: NA; J: TRBJ2-7; D: TRBD1; V: TRBV27; DNA: TGTGCCAGCAGCCCATCCGGGACAGGGGCCTGGGAGCAGTACTTC; CDR3: CASSPSGTGAWEQYF
size: few; J: TRBJ2-7; D: NA; V: TRBV10-1; DNA: TGCGCCAGCAGTGCAGGGGCAAGCTCCTACGAGCAGTACTTC; CDR3: CASSAGASSYEQYF
size: NA; J: TRBJ1-1; D: NA; V: TRBV3-1/TRBV3-2; DNA: TGTGCCAGCAGCCCGGATGGGGTGGGGGAGGCTGAAGCTTTCTTT; CDR3: CASSPDGVGEAEAFF
size: NA; J: TRBJ2-7; D: TRBD1; V: TRBV5-1; DNA: TGCGCCAGCAGCCCATGGACAGGATACTCCTACGAGCAGTACTTC; CDR3: CASSPWTGYSYEQYF
size: few; J: TRBJ2-7; D: TRBD1; V: TRBV7-3; DNA: TGTGCCAGCAGCTTAGCTTTCAGGGGGCCCTACGAGCAGTACTTC; CDR3: CASSLAFRGPYEQYF
size: NA; J: TRBJ2-2; D: NA; V: TRBV6-1; DNA: TGTGCCAGCAGTGAACCCCCGGGCGGCAGGGGGGTCGCCGGGGAGCTGTTTTTT; CDR3: CASSEPPGGRGVAGELFF
size: many; J: TRBJ2-3; D: TRBD2; V: TRBV4-2; DNA: TGTGCCAGCAGCCAAGAACTTGGACTAGCGGGGGGGCGGGATACGCAGTATTTT; CDR3: CASSQELGLAGGRDTQYF
size: NA; J: TRBJ2-5; D: TRBD2; V: TRBV3-1/TRBV3-2; DNA: TGTGCCAGCAGCCAAGACCCTAGCGGGGTCAAGGAGACCCAGTACTTC; CDR3: CASSQDPSGVKETQYF
size: NA; J: TRBJ2-2; D: TRBD2; V: TRBV19; DNA: TGTGCCAGTACCTCCAACGGCGCTAGCGGGGGCGGGGAGCTGTTTTTT; CDR3: CASTSNGASGGGELFF
size: NA; J: TRBJ2-1; D: NA; V: TRBV5-4; DNA: TGTGCCAGCAGCTTATGGCCTCGATCCTACAATGAGCAGTTCTTC; CDR3: CASSLWPRSYNEQFF
size: NA; J: TRBJ2-2; D: NA; V: TRBV7-2; DNA: TGTGCCAGCAGCTTAAGTGCGGGCGGGGAGCTGTTTTTT; CDR3: CASSLSAGGELFF
size: NA; J: TRBJ2-3; D: TRBD2; V: TRBV10-2; DNA: TGCGCCAGCAGTGAGAGTAGCGGGGTAACAGATACGCAGTATTTT; CDR3: CASSESSGVTDTQYF
size: few; J: TRBJ2-4; D: TRBD2; V: TRBV20-1; DNA: TGCAGTGCTAGTGGCCTAGCGGGGACGGACATTCAGTACTTC; CDR3: CSASGLAGTDIQYF
size: NA; J: TRBJ2-2; D: TRBD2; V: TRBV19; DNA: TGTGCCAGTACCCCGCTAGTGGGGGGGGAAGGCGGGGAGCTGTTTTTT; CDR3: CASTPLVGGEGGELFF
size: NA; J: TRBJ1-2; D: TRBD1; V: TRBV28; DNA: TGTGCCAGCAGTTTACCACTGCCGGGACAGCACTATGGCTACACCTTC; CDR3: CASSLPLPGQHYGYTF
size: NA; J: TRBJ2-3; D: NA; V: TRBV27; DNA: TGTGCCAGCAGTCCCCAGTCATGGGCTACGCAGTATTTT; CDR3: CASSPQSWATQYF
size: NA; J: TRBJ2-1; D: NA; V: TRBV27; DNA: TGTGCCAGCAGTTCAGGGGCAGGCGAGCAGTTCTTC; CDR3: CASSSGAGEQFF
size: NA; J: TRBJ1-6; D: NA; V: TRBV13; DNA: TGTGCCAGCAGCTCCTTGGGGAGTAATTCACCCCTCCACTTT; CDR3: CASSSLGSNSPLHF
size: NA; J: TRBJ2-7; D: TRBD1; V: TRBV5-6; DNA: TGTGCCAGCAGCTTGGTGGGGGGAGGACAGGGGTTCTCCTACGAGCAGTACTTC; CDR3: CASSLVGGGQGFSYEQYF
size: NA; J: TRBJ1-2; D: TRBD1; V: TRBV4-3; DNA: TGCGCCAGCAGCCAAGTTAGACAGGGAGGAGAGAGCTACACCTTC; CDR3: CASSQVRQGGESYTF
size: once; J: TRBJ1-4; D: TRBD1; V: TRBV5-6; DNA: TGTGCCAGCAGCTTCGGGACAGGGTTCGAGAATGAAAAACTGTTTTTT; CDR3: CASSFGTGFENEKLFF
size: NA; J: TRBJ1-2; D: TRBD1; V: TRBV3-1/TRBV3-2; DNA: TGTGCCAGCAGGGACGATTACAGGGGAGAGGGCTACACCTTC; CDR3: CASRDDYRGEGYTF
size: many; J: TRBJ1-1; D: NA; V: TRBV30; DNA: TGTGCCTGGAGTAAGATCAGGGTGGACACTGAAGCTTTCTTT; CDR3: CAWSKIRVDTEAFF
size: few; J: TRBJ1-2; D: NA; V: TRBV2; DNA: TGTGCCAGCAGTGAAATGGGCAGGGTTTCACTTAACTATGGCTACACCTTC; CDR3: CASSEMGRVSLNYGYTF
size: NA; J: TRBJ2-6; D: NA; V: TRBV11-2; DNA: TGTGCCAGCACCCAACCGGGGAGTGGGGCCAACGTCCTGACTTTC; CDR3: CASTQPGSGANVLTF
size: NA; J: TRBJ2-2; D: NA; V: TRBV11-3; DNA: TGTGCCAGCAGGAACTCAAGAGGGTATACCGGGGAGCTGTTTTTT; CDR3: CASRNSRGYTGELFF
size: once; J: TRBJ2-2; D: TRBD1; V: TRBV7-2; DNA: TGTGCCAGCAGCTCACAGGGGGGCGGGGAGCTGTTTTTT; CDR3: CASSSQGGGELFF
size: NA; J: TRBJ1-1; D: NA; V: TRBV29-1; DNA: TGCAGCTCAAGGGGACACTCGAACACTGAAGCTTTCTTT; CDR3: CSSRGHSNTEAFF
size: NA; J: TRBJ2-7; D: TRBD2; V: TRBV10-3; DNA: TGTGCCATCAGTTTAGGACTAGCGGGGACCGAGCAGTACTTC; CDR3: CAISLGLAGTEQYF
size: NA; J: TRBJ2-2; D: NA; V: TRBV11-3; DNA: TGTGCCAGCAGCTTAGATCCCCAGGCCGGGGAGCTGTTTTTT; CDR3: CASSLDPQAGELFF
size: NA; J: TRBJ2-5; D: TRBD1; V: TRBV11-2; DNA: TGTGCCAGCAGCTTAGTGGACAGGAAAGAGACCCAGTACTTC; CDR3: CASSLVDRKETQYF
size: NA; J: TRBJ1-5; D: NA; V: TRBV2; DNA: TGTGCCTCGCACGGGAGCAATCAGCCCCAGCATTTT; CDR3: CASHGSNQPQHF
size: once; J: TRBJ1-2; D: NA; V: TRBV7-9; DNA: TGTGCCAGCAGCCCCCCGCATCGGGAGGACGGCTACACCTTC; CDR3: CASSPPHREDGYTF
size: NA; J: TRBJ1-1; D: NA; V: TRBV12-3/TRBV12-4; DNA: TGTGCCAGCAGCCTGAGCGCCCGTGCTGAAGCTTTCTTT; CDR3: CASSLSARAEAFF
size: NA; J: TRBJ1-2; D: NA; V: TRBV7-8; DNA: TGTGCCAGCAGCCGTCGCGTGGTTAGGGTAGACGGGGATGGCTACACCTTC; CDR3: CASSRRVVRVDGDGYTF
size: NA; J: TRBJ2-7; D: NA; V: TRBV21-1; DNA: TGTGCCAGCAGCAAACCCGGACAGGCCCCCTACGAGCAGTACTTC; CDR3: CASSKPGQAPYEQYF
size: NA; J: TRBJ1-2; D: NA; V: TRBV28; DNA: TGTGCCAGCAGCTTCGGACAGTCCCATGTCGATGGCTACACCTTC; CDR3: CASSFGQSHVDGYTF
size: NA; J: TRBJ1-1; D: TRBD1; V: TRBV19; DNA: TGTGCCAGTAGGGGACAGTTTCCTAACACTGAAGCTTTCTTT; CDR3: CASRGQFPNTEAFF
size: NA; J: TRBJ2-7; D: TRBD1; V: TRBV4-3; DNA: TGCGCCAGCAGCCAGGACAGGGGAATTGACGAGCAGTACTTC; CDR3: CASSQDRGIDEQYF
size: once; J: TRBJ1-2; D: NA; V: TRBV6-6; DNA: TGTGCCAGCAGTTGGGGGCGGATAGGCTACACCTTC; CDR3: CASSWGRIGYTF
size: NA; J: TRBJ2-1; D: TRBD2; V: TRBV28; DNA: TGTGCCAGCAGCATGGGACTAGCGGCCCCGAGCTCCTACAATGAGCAGTTCTTC; CDR3: CASSMGLAAPSSYNEQFF
size: NA; J: TRBJ2-7; D: TRBD1; V: TRBV29-1; DNA: TGCAGCGTTGATGGGGGGACAGGGAGCTACGAGCAGTACTTC; CDR3: CSVDGGTGSYEQYF
size: NA; J: TRBJ2-1; D: NA; V: TRBV30; DNA: TGTGCCTGGAGTGTACGAAGGACAAAAGGGGTCAATGAGCAGTTCTTC; CDR3: CAWSVRRTKGVNEQFF
size: NA; J: TRBJ2-2; D: TRBD2; V: TRBV7-6; DNA: TGTGCCAGCAGCTCCAGCAGCGGGGGGCACACCGGGGAGCTGTTTTTT; CDR3: CASSSSSGGHTGELFF
size: NA; J: TRBJ1-2; D: TRBD1; V: TRBV4-1; DNA: TGCGCCAGCAGCCACGGACAGGGTAACTATGGCTACACCTTC; CDR3: CASSHGQGNYGYTF
size: NA; J: TRBJ1-2; D: NA; V: TRBV6-5; DNA: TGTGCCAGCAGTTACCGAGAGGGAATTAACCCGGGCTACACCTTC; CDR3: CASSYREGINPGYTF
size: NA; J: TRBJ1-6; D: TRBD1; V: TRBV2; DNA: TGTGCCAGCAGTGAACAGGGGGCGGATTCACCCCTCCACTTT; CDR3: CASSEQGADSPLHF
size: NA; J: TRBJ1-1; D: NA; V: TRBV9; DNA: TGTGCCAGCAGCTCAACAGGGAGCCCGTCGGGTACTGAAGCTTTCTTT; CDR3: CASSSTGSPSGTEAFF
size: NA; J: TRBJ1-6; D: NA; V: TRBV13; DNA: TGTGCCAGCAGCTTACAGGGTGATAATTCACCCCTCCACTTT; CDR3: CASSLQGDNSPLHF
size: NA; J: TRBJ1-3; D: TRBD1; V: TRBV30; DNA: TGTGCCTGGAGTTTTTCAGGGGCAGGGGGAGGAAACACCATATATTTT; CDR3: CAWSFSGAGGGNTIYF
size: NA; J: TRBJ1-6; D: NA; V: TRBV12-3/TRBV12-4; DNA: TGTGCCAGCAGCTTGGCCAATCATTCACCCCTCCACTTT; CDR3: CASSLANHSPLHF
size: NA; J: TRBJ2-7; D: NA; V: TRBV28; DNA: TGTGCCAGCAGTTTTGGCCAGGTTAACTCCTACGAGCAGTACTTC; CDR3: CASSFGQVNSYEQYF
size: NA; J: TRBJ1-1; D: TRBD1; V: TRBV29-1; DNA: TGCAGCGTTCCCAGGGGGCAAAGGGTGAACACTGAAGCTTTCTTT; CDR3: CSVPRGQRVNTEAFF
size: once; J: TRBJ1-2; D: NA; V: TRBV2; DNA: TGTGCCAGCAGCCAACAGGGTCCTCATGGCTACACCTTC; CDR3: CASSQQGPHGYTF
size: few; J: TRBJ1-1; D: TRBD1; V: TRBV5-1; DNA: TGCGCCAGCACCCTGACAGGGAGCACTGAAGCTTTCTTT; CDR3: CASTLTGSTEAFF
size: NA; J: TRBJ2-1; D: NA; V: TRBV11-2; DNA: TGTGCCAGCAGCGGTGGCGAGGATCCCTACAATGAGCAGTTCTTC; CDR3: CASSGGEDPYNEQFF